These 7 T cell receptor beta chains originate from one sample sequenced in a study of cytomegalovirus exposure and HLA in healthy donors. PCR was performed using 60 Vbeta and 13 Jbeta primers. Here immunoSEQ multiplex PCR was the method, and the copy in TCRdb shows in-frame clones only, minus some. Of 150,000 or so clones listed, about 82% were seen once; the top ten hold around 0.71%. The sequencing input was PBMCs. The receptors come from a female donor in good health and CMV-seronegative.

This rearrangement joins TRBV19 to TRBJ2-3; D might be TRBD2 (5 bases). This CDR3 is built from 13 residues. The V and J ends lost 8 bases and 0 bases respectively, with 9 bases between them. CDR1 LNHDA and CDR2 SQIVND come from the germline V gene (reference sequence). CDR3 sequence: CASREASTDTQYF. DNA of the CDR3: TGTGCCAGTCGGGAAGCTAGCACAGATACGCAGTATTTT.

The V and J genes are TRBV5-6 and TRBJ2-2; maybe TRBD2 (5 bases). Trimming pared 4 bases from V and 0 bases from J, leaving 13 bases between. Germline loops: CDR1 SGHDT, CDR2 YYEEEE. This CDR3 region has 16 residues. For the CDR3, the DNA is TGTGCCAGCAGCATGCGGACTCTTACGAACACCGGGGAGCTGTTTTTT. Translated, it gives CASSMRTLTNTGELFF.

The rearrangement links TRBV2 to TRBJ1-1; D not resolved. Germline loops: CDR1 SNHLY, CDR2 FYNNEI. The V end lost 6 bases, the J end lost 4 bases, and 9 bases lay between the germline ends. This CDR3 comprises 12 residues. The CDR3 bases are TGTGCCAGCAGGGAGTTGAGCACTGAAGCTTTCTTT. This sequence encodes CASRELSTEAFF.

The genes are TRBV5-1 and TRBJ2-2; D might be TRBD2 (6 bases). In germline, CDR1 is SGHRS, CDR2 YFSETQ. This CDR3 comprises 16 residues. V was pared by 4 bases and J by 3 bases, with 16 bases between. The CDR3 protein is CASSLWKGGDTGELFF. Here the CDR3 DNA reads TGCGCCAGCAGCCTTTGGAAGGGCGGGGACACCGGGGAGCTGTTTTTT.

This clone was recorded a few times. V gene TRBV6-5 combines with J gene TRBJ2-7; D remains unclear. Germline values: CDR1 MNHEY, CDR2 SVGAGI. CDR3 length equals 14 residues. The ends were cut back, 5 bases at V and 6 bases at J, with 17 bases in the middle. CDR3 sequence (DNA): TGTGCCAGCAGTCCCGGGTCCTATTTCCCCGAGCAGTACTTC. Translated: CASSPGSYFPEQYF.

The chain joins TRBV13 to TRBJ1-2; 7 nucleotides agree with TRBD1. The CDR3 spans 17 residues. The germline gives CDR1 PRHDT, CDR2 FYEKMQ (reference sequence). J gave up 0 bases and V 1 base, and 8 bases lay outside the gene matches. The CDR3, as DNA: TGTGCCAGCAGCTTAGTGAGGGACAGCCTCCCTAACTATGGCTACACCTTC. Encoded protein: CASSLVRDSLPNYGYTF.

The V gene is TRBV6-1, the J gene TRBJ2-7; D is perhaps TRBD2 (5 bases). This CDR3 region has 17 residues. CDR1 MNHNS and CDR2 SASEGT come from the germline V gene. Trimming took 4 bases from V and 1 from J, leaving 20 bases between them. Here the CDR3 reads CASSVNVLAELSYEQYF. The CDR3 coding sequence is TGTGCCAGCAGTGTGAATGTTCTAGCTGAACTATCCTACGAGCAGTACTTC.